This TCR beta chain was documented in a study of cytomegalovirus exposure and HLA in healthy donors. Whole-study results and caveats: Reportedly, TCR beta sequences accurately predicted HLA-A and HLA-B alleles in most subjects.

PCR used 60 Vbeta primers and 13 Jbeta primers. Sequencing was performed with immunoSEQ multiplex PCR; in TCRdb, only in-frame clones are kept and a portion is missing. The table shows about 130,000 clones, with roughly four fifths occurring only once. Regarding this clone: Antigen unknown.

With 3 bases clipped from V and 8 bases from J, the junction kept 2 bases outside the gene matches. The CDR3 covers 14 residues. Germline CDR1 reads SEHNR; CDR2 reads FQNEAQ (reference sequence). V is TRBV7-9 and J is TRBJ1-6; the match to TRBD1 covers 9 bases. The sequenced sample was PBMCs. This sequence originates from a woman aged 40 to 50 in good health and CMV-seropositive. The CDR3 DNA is TGTGCCAGCAGCTTGGGACAGGGTGATTCACCCCTCCACTTT. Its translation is CASSLGQGDSPLHF. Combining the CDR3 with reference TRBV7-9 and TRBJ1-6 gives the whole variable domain DTGVSQNPRHKITKRGQNVTFRCDPISEHNRLYWYRQTLGQGPEFLTYFQNEAQLEKSRLLSDRFSAERPKGSFSTLEIQRTEQGDSAMYLCASSLGQGDSPLHFGNGTRLTVT.